A selection of T cell receptor beta chains follows, all from one sample in a study of T cells after yellow fever vaccination. TCRdb recomputed calls from the 5' RACE reads with MiXCR, one row per CDR3 protein. The sample includes under 600,000 distinct CDR3 sequences, less than 25% of them seen just once. Sequences were derived from PBMCs, sampled around 3 weeks after the first yellow fever vaccination. The origin of the receptors is a man aged 18 to 29 who received the YFV17D yellow fever vaccine. The CDR3 runs from the conserved cysteine through the conserved F or W.

V,J,CDR3
TRBV20-1,TRBJ1-3,CSAREQGTGDTIYF
TRBV6-1,TRBJ1-6,CASTLGSSAYNSPLHF
TRBV6-2/TRBV6-3,TRBJ2-5,CASSYPRQFGETQYF
TRBV20-1,TRBJ2-1,CSATLAGGLKEQFF
TRBV9,TRBJ2-3,CASSVGGPEIGDTQYF
TRBV5-1,TRBJ2-1,CASSLVAYNEQFF
TRBV6-1,TRBJ2-7,CASSRLAGTYEQYF
TRBV5-1,TRBJ2-2,CASSLGLPKGGELFF
TRBV27,TRBJ2-1,CASSFLAGTHNEQFF
TRBV12-3/TRBV12-4,TRBJ2-7,CASSFGQGTYEQYF
TRBV2,TRBJ1-2,CASSEAIRGGANYGYTF
TRBV5-1,TRBJ1-1,CASSLGRVERDTEAFF
TRBV14,TRBJ2-1,CASSQLDREGYNEQFF
TRBV30,TRBJ2-3,CACHPGERGTQYF
TRBV5-1,TRBJ2-7,CASSLDLSTYEQYF
TRBV3-1,TRBJ2-1,CASSQGSSGEQFF
TRBV5-1,TRBJ1-4,CASSPQGALRLFF
TRBV15,TRBJ2-5,CATSRRGREETQYF
TRBV28,TRBJ2-3,CASSLTSGARADTQYF
TRBV7-2,TRBJ1-5,CASSVNNQPQHF
TRBV18,TRBJ1-5,CASSPAQGGQPQHF
TRBV5-1,TRBJ2-3,CASSSESGSIRTDTQYF
TRBV4-3,TRBJ1-5,CASSQDGNRGNQPQHF